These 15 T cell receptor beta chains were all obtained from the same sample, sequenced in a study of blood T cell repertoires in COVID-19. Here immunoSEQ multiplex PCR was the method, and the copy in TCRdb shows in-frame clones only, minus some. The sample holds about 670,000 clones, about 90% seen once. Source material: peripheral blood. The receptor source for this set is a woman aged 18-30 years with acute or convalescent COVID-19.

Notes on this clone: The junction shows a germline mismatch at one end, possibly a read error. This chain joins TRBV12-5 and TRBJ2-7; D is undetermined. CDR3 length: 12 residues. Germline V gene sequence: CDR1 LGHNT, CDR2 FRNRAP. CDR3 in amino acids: CASGPGPFAILF. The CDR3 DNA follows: TGTGCTAGTGGCCCCGGTCCGTTCGCCATCCTATTC.

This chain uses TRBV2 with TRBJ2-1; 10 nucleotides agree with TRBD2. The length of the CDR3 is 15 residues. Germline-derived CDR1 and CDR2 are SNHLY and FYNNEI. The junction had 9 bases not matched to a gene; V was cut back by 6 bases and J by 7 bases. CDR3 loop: CASRTQTSGPNEQFF. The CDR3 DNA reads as TGTGCCAGCAGGACGCAGACTAGCGGGCCGAATGAGCAGTTCTTC.

CDR3 nucleotides: TGCAGCGTTGAGAGGAGGACAGGGGGCCGTGAGACCCAGTACTTC. Translated, it gives CSVERRTGGRETQYF. This chain joins TRBV29-1 and TRBJ2-5, with TRBD1 matching over 11 bases. The CDR3 has 15 residues. Looked up from germline, CDR1 is SQVTM and CDR2 is ANQGSEA. The V and J ends lost 3 bases and 5 bases, in that order; junction bases with no gene match: 8.

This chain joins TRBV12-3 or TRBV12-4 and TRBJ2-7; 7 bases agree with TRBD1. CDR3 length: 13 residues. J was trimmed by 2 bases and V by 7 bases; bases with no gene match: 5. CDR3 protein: CASNRDSTYEQYF. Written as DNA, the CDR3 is TGTGCCAGCAACCGGGACAGCACCTACGAGCAGTACTTC.

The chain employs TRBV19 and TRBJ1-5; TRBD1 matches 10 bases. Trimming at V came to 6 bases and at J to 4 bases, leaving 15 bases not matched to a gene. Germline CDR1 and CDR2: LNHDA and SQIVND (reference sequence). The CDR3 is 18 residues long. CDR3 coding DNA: TGTGCCAGTAGCCCTTGGTATGAGACAGGGGGCGCGAATCAGCCCCAGCATTTT. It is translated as CASSPWYETGGANQPQHF. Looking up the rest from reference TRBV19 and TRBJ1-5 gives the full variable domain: DGGITQSPKYLFRKEGQNVTLSCEQNLNHDAMYWYRQDPGQGLRLIYYSQIVNDFQKGDIAEGYSVSREKKESFPLTVTSAQKNPTAFYLCASSPWYETGGANQPQHFGDGTRLSIL.

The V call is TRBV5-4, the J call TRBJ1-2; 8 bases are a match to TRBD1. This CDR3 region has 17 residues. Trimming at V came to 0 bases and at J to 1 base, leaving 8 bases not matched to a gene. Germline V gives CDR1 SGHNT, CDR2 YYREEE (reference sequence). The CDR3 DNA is TGTGCCAGCAGCTTGGCCACAGGGGGAGGGGGTAACTATGGCTACACCTTC. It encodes CASSLATGGGGNYGYTF.

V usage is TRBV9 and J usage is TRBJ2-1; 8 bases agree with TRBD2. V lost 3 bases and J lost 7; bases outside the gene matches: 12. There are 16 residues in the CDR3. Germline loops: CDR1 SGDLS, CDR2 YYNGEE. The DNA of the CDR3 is TGTGCCAGCAGCGAACCGCGCGGGGTAGCGGGGAATGAGCAGTTCTTC. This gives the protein CASSEPRGVAGNEQFF. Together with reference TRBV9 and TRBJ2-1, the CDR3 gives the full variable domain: DSGVTQTPKHLITATGQRVTLRCSPRSGDLSVYWYQQSLDQGLQFLIQYYNGEERAKGNILERFSAQQFPDLHSELNLSSLELGDSALYFCASSEPRGVAGNEQFFGPGTRLTVL.

CDR3 sequence (DNA): TGTGCCAGCAGTGAGGACTGGGGGGGGAATCAGCCCCAGCATTTT. Its protein product is CASSEDWGGNQPQHF. The V gene is TRBV6-1, the J gene TRBJ1-5; maybe TRBD1 (5 bases). The germline CDR1 and CDR2 sequences are MNHNS and SASEGT. The V and J ends lost 3 bases and 4 bases respectively, with 13 bases between them. CDR3 length equals 15 residues.

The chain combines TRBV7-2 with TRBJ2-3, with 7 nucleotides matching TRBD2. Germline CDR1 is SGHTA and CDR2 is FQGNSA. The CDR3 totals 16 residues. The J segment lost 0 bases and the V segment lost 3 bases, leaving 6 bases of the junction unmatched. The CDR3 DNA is TGTGCCAGCAGCTTTTCTCCAGCGGGGAGCACAGATACGCAGTATTTT. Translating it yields CASSFSPAGSTDTQYF.

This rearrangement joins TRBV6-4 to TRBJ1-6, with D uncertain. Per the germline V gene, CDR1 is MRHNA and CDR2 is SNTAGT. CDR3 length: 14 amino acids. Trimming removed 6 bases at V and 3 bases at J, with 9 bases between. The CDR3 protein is CASREGVYNSPLHF. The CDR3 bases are TGTGCCAGCAGGGAGGGCGTCTATAATTCACCCCTCCACTTT.

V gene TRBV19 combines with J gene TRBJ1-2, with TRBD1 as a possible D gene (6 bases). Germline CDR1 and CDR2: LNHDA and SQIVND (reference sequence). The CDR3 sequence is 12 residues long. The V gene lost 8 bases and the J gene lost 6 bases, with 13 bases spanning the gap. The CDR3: CASSHRDNGYTF. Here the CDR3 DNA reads TGTGCCAGTTCCCACAGGGATAATGGCTACACCTTC.

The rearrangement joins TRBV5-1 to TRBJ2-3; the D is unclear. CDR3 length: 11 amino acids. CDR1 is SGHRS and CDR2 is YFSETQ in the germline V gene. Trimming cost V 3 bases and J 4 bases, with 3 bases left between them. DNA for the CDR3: TGCGCCAGCAGCTCAGCAGATACGCAGTATTTT. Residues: CASSSADTQYF.

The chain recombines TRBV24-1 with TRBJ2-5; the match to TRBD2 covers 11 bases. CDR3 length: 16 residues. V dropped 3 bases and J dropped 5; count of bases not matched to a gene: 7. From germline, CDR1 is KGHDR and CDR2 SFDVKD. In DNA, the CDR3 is TGTGCCACCAGTGATCATGAAACTAGCGGGGGTGAGACCCAGTACTTC. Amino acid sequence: CATSDHETSGGETQYF.

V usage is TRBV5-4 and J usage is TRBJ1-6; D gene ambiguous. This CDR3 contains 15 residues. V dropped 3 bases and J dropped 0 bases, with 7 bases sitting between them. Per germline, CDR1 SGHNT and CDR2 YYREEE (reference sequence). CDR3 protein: CASSYGVSYNSPLHF. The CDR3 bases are TGTGCCAGCAGCTACGGGGTCTCCTATAATTCACCCCTCCACTTT.

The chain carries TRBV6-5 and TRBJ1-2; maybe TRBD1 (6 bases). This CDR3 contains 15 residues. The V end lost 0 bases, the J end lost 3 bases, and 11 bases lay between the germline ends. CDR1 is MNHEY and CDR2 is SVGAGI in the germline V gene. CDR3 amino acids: CASSYSKGEYYGYTF. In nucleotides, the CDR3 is TGTGCCAGCAGTTACTCGAAGGGGGAATACTATGGCTACACCTTC.